This entry lists 4 T cell receptor beta chains sequenced from one sample in a study of shared clonotypes between healthy human individuals. Data came from immunoSEQ multiplex PCR; TCRdb stores just in-frame clones and leaves some out. The table has roughly 2 million clones, 90% to 95% seen once. The sample consisted of naive CD4+ T cells sorted from blood. Subset given: CD45RA+ positively selected. The receptors were sampled from a young man in good health.

The gene calls are TRBV7-9 and TRBJ2-5, with D possibly being TRBD1 (6 bases). The CDR3 has 14 amino acids. Germline lookup yields CDR1 SEHNR and CDR2 FQNEAQ (reference sequence). The V and J ends lost 4 bases and 0 bases respectively, with 9 bases between them. For the CDR3, the DNA is TGTGCCAGCAGCTATAGGACAGACCAAGAGACCCAGTACTTC. The encoded protein is CASSYRTDQETQYF.

As concerns this clone: The same CDR3 can be traced to other DNA sequences in this sample. V and J are TRBV7-2 and TRBJ2-7; no clear D gene. This CDR3 comprises 14 residues. V dropped 1 base and J dropped 4 bases, with 11 bases sitting between them. In germline, CDR1 is SGHTA, CDR2 FQGNSA. CDR3 amino acids: CASSLGGSQYEQYF. The CDR3 DNA sequence: TGTGCCAGCAGCTTAGGCGGATCGCAATACGAGCAGTACTTC. The whole variable domain, remainder taken from reference TRBV7-2 and TRBJ2-7, is GAGVSQSPSNKVTEKGKDVELRCDPISGHTALYWYRQSLGQGLEFLIYFQGNSAPDKSGLPSDRFSAERTGGSVSTLTIQRTQQEDSAVYLCASSLGGSQYEQYFGPGTRLTVT.

The rearrangement joins TRBV5-1 to TRBJ2-7, with unresolved D. The V and J ends lost 1 base and 2 bases respectively, with 16 bases between them. The CDR3 covers 16 residues. CDR1 is SGHRS and CDR2 is YFSETQ in the germline V gene. In DNA form, the CDR3 reads TGCGCCAGCAGCTTGCCAACTGGCATGATCCCCTACGAGCAGTACTTC. Residues: CASSLPTGMIPYEQYF.

The chain couples TRBV7-9 to TRBJ2-7, with 11 bases identical to TRBD1. Trimming took 5 bases from V and 1 from J; bases not matched to a gene: 4. This CDR3 is built from 15 residues. From germline, CDR1 is SEHNR and CDR2 FQNEAQ (reference sequence). The CDR3 here is CASSPGQGVSYEQYF. For the CDR3, the DNA is TGTGCCAGCAGCCCGGGACAGGGGGTATCCTACGAGCAGTACTTC.